The T cell receptor beta chain described here comes from a study of Graves' ophthalmopathy and Graves' hyperthyroidism. Deletions cut 1 base from V and 6 bases from J, with 15 bases between. Germline lookup yields CDR1 MNHNS and CDR2 SASEGT. The CDR3 runs 16 residues. General observations from the study: At about 69% sensitivity and 72.22% specificity, the model predicted progression of the ophthalmopathy. A classifier, a 13-signature model, separated ophthalmopathy from stable hyperthyroidism with nearly 90% sensitivity and around 80% specificity.

The sequenced template was RNA, covering the TCR beta CDR3 region. First-round RT-PCR relied on HTBI primers, and a second-round multiplex PCR came next. One entry per CDR3 protein, called by TCRdb with MiXCR from the multiplex PCR reads. The table has roughly 480,000 distinct CDR3 sequences, over 13% seen once. This clonotype was observed a few times. Its antigen remains unidentified. This clonotype originated in a woman in her thirties with Graves' ophthalmopathy. Sequenced input: blood. The chain couples TRBV6-1 to TRBJ2-2; tentatively, D is TRBD2 (6 bases). The CDR3 reads CASSEEYGGSPGELFF. For the CDR3, the DNA is TGTGCCAGCAGTGAAGAGTACGGGGGATCCCCCGGGGAGCTGTTTTTT.